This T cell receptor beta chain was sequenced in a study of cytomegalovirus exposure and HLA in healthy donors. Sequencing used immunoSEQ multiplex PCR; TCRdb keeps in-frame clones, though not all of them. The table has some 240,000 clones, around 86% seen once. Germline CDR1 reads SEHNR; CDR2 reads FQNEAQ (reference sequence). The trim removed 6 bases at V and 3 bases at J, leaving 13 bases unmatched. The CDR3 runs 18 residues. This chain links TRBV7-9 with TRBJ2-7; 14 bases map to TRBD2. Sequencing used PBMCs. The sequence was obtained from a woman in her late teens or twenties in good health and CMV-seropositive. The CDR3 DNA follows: TGTGCCAGCAGTTTTCCGGGACTAGCGGGAGTGCAGGGCTACGAGCAGTACTTC. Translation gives CASSFPGLAGVQGYEQYF.